This passage covers 31 T cell receptor beta chains from one sample sequenced in a study of blood T cell repertoires in COVID-19. The table came from immunoSEQ multiplex PCR; TCRdb's copy has only in-frame clones and leaves some out. There are over 450,000 clones in the sample; roughly 89% occur only once, and around 0.92% lies in the top ten. The sequenced material came from peripheral blood. Receptors originate from a man aged 18-30 years with COVID-19, enrolled during active disease.

The V and J genes are TRBV6-5 and TRBJ1-2; D gene unclear. CDR3 size: 13 residues. Germline CDR1 is MNHEY and CDR2 is SVGAGI. V lost 6 bases and J 8 bases, leaving 16 bases between the germline ends. This CDR3 reads CASRYPARGGYTF. The CDR3 nucleotides are TGTGCCAGCAGGTACCCAGCGCGTGGGGGCTACACCTTC.

This clone was recorded a few times. The CDR3, as DNA: TGTGCCAGCACCGACCGGGACAGGGACACAGATACGCAGTATTTT. It codes for CASTDRDRDTDTQYF. The rearrangement links TRBV11-2 to TRBJ2-3, with 9 nucleotides matching TRBD1. This CDR3 is built from 15 residues. CDR1 is SGHAT and CDR2 is FQNNGV in the germline V gene. V was pared by 7 bases and J by 2 bases, with 7 bases of the junction left unmatched.

This clone was seen only a few times. The chain combines TRBV4-1 with TRBJ2-1; unclear D gene. The CDR3 is 15 amino acids. Trimming stripped 2 bases from V and 0 bases from J, with 8 bases between. Germline CDR1 and CDR2: MGHRA and YSYEKL. This CDR3 is CASSQHILSYNEQFF. CDR3 sequence (DNA): TGCGCCAGCAGCCAACATATACTCTCCTACAATGAGCAGTTCTTC.

The V and J genes are TRBV11-2 and TRBJ2-7, with D perhaps TRBD1 (5 bases). Germline CDR1 SGHAT, CDR2 FQNNGV. This CDR3 contains 16 residues. Trimming shortened V by 5 bases and J by 1 base, and 18 bases separated the two germline ends. CDR3 in amino acids: CASSPEGAASSYEQYF. CDR3 in DNA: TGTGCCAGCAGCCCAGAAGGGGCAGCTTCGTCCTACGAGCAGTACTTC.

V is TRBV5-1 and J is TRBJ2-1; TRBD2 is a possible D gene (5 bases). Per germline, CDR1 SGHRS and CDR2 YFSETQ. V dropped 0 bases and J dropped 2 bases, with 12 bases sitting between them. The CDR3 is 16 residues long. The CDR3 DNA reads TGCGCCAGCAGCTTGGTTTCCATACTAGCCTACAATGAGCAGTTCTTC. Its protein product is CASSLVSILAYNEQFF.

DNA for the CDR3: TGTGCCAGCTCACTACGAATAGCGGGGGGGCCCCAAGAGACCCAGTACTTC. Translating gives CASSLRIAGGPQETQYF. This chain links TRBV18 with TRBJ2-5; 11 bases match TRBD2. The V and J ends lost 4 bases and 1 base, in that order; junction bases with no gene match: 8. Germline CDR1 and CDR2: KGHSH and LQKENI. The CDR3 length is 17 residues.

In DNA form, the CDR3 reads TGTGCCAGCAGACTCAGAGGGTCCACCGGGGAGCTGTTTTTT. Its translation: CASRLRGSTGELFF. The rearrangement links TRBV11-2 to TRBJ2-2, with D maybe TRBD2 (5 bases). With 6 bases removed from V and 4 bases from J, the gap between germline ends came to 12 bases. The CDR3 covers 14 residues. Germline V gene data show CDR1 as SGHAT and CDR2 as FQNNGV. The full variable domain, rest sourced from reference TRBV11-2 and TRBJ2-2, is EAGVAQSPRYKIIEKRQSVAFWCNPISGHATLYWYQQILGQGPKLLIQFQNNGVVDDSQLPKDRFSAERLKGVDSTLKIQPAKLEDSAVYLCASRLRGSTGELFFGEGSRLTVL.

This clone showed up just once. The gene calls are TRBV7-9 and TRBJ2-5; a possible D gene is TRBD1 (5 bases). From germline, CDR1 is SEHNR and CDR2 FQNEAQ (reference sequence). The CDR3 is made up of 13 amino acids. Deletions cut 5 bases from V and 3 bases from J, with 10 bases between. The DNA for the CDR3 is TGTGCCAGCAGCAACAACAGGAAAGAGACCCAGTACTTC. Encoded protein: CASSNNRKETQYF.

The chain couples TRBV5-8 to TRBJ1-5; 7 bases are a match to TRBD1. This CDR3 comprises 16 residues. Per the germline V gene, CDR1 is SGHTS and CDR2 is YDEGEE. The V segment lost 2 bases and the J segment 3 bases; nucleotides outside the gene matches: 8. This chain's CDR3 is CASSLRGQYNNQPQHF. In DNA form, the CDR3 reads TGTGCCAGCAGCTTAAGGGGACAGTACAACAATCAGCCCCAGCATTTT.

This chain joins TRBV5-1 and TRBJ2-1; possibly TRBD2 for D (7 bases). V was pared by 4 bases and J by 10 bases, with 18 bases between. The CDR3 loop spans 14 amino acids. Germline V lookup: CDR1 SGHRS, CDR2 YFSETQ. The CDR3 loop reads CASSPSGGAEEQFF. The CDR3 DNA reads as TGCGCCAGCAGCCCTTCGGGGGGCGCGGAGGAGCAGTTCTTC.

This clone was recorded a few times. The chain recombines TRBV5-1 with TRBJ2-2; no clear D gene. Germline V gene data show CDR1 as SGHRS and CDR2 as YFSETQ. The CDR3 runs 14 residues. V was pared by 1 base and J by 6 bases, with 10 bases between. The CDR3 nucleotides read TGCGCCAGCAGCTTGCCTCCCCTCCCCGGGGAGCTGTTTTTT. It yields the protein CASSLPPLPGELFF. Combining the CDR3 with reference TRBV5-1 and TRBJ2-2 gives the whole variable domain KAGVTQTPRYLIKTRGQQVTLSCSPISGHRSVSWYQQTPGQGLQFLFEYFSETQRNKGNFPGRFSGRQFSNSRSEMNVSTLELGDSALYLCASSLPPLPGELFFGEGSRLTVL.

The rearrangement uses TRBV19 and TRBJ1-5; 9 nucleotides agree with TRBD1. V shed 6 bases and J 5 bases; nucleotides not matched to a gene: 5. CDR3 size: 14 residues. Germline V gene lookup returns CDR1 LNHDA and CDR2 SQIVND (reference sequence). The chain's CDR3 is CASSQDRGDQPQHF. In DNA, the CDR3 is TGTGCCAGTAGCCAGGACAGGGGCGATCAGCCCCAGCATTTT.

The chain is built from TRBV13 and TRBJ2-1; no reliable D call. The CDR3 is 13 amino acids. Deletions cut 5 bases from V and 8 bases from J, with 13 bases between. Germline V gives CDR1 PRHDT, CDR2 FYEKMQ (reference sequence). The CDR3: CASSLENSDEQFF. In DNA, the CDR3 is TGTGCCAGCAGCCTAGAGAATAGTGATGAGCAGTTCTTC.

The chain recombines TRBV7-8 with TRBJ2-1; D is unclear. This CDR3 region has 12 residues. The V gene's germline CDR1 is SGHVS and CDR2 FQNEAQ. The V end was cut by 0 bases, the J end by 8 bases, with 5 bases between. Here the CDR3 reads CASSLAADEQFF. Here the CDR3 DNA reads TGTGCCAGCAGCTTAGCGGCGGATGAGCAGTTCTTC. The full variable domain, in which reference TRBV7-8 and TRBJ2-1 provide the parts outside the CDR3, is GAGVSQSPRYKVAKRGQDVALRCDPISGHVSLFWYQQALGQGPEFLTYFQNEAQLDKSGLPSDRFFAERPEGSVSTLKIQRTQQEDSAVYLCASSLAADEQFFGPGTRLTVL.

The chain is built from TRBV28 and TRBJ2-1; 14 bases line up with TRBD2. With 6 bases clipped from V and 2 bases from J, the junction kept 6 bases outside the gene matches. Germline V gene data show CDR1 as MDHEN and CDR2 as SYDVKM. The CDR3 spans 17 residues. As DNA, the CDR3 is TGTGCCAGCAGCCCCGGGACTAGCGGGGGCCCCTACAATGAGCAGTTCTTC. Translated: CASSPGTSGGPYNEQFF.

The rearrangement uses TRBV5-1 and TRBJ2-7; 7 bases line up with TRBD1. Per the germline V gene, CDR1 is SGHRS and CDR2 is YFSETQ. J gave up 0 bases and V 4 bases, and 7 bases lay outside the gene matches. The CDR3 covers 15 residues. Here the CDR3 DNA reads TGCGCCAGCAGCCGGGGACAGCCCGACTCCTACGAGCAGTACTTC. Protein product: CASSRGQPDSYEQYF.

This clone is a singleton in its sample. The CDR3 sequence: CASKQFQGVNYGYTF. Written as DNA, the CDR3 is TGTGCCAGCAAACAGTTCCAGGGGGTTAACTATGGCTACACCTTC. This chain connects TRBV6-5 to TRBJ1-2, with TRBD1 matching 7 bases. Trimming took 7 bases from V and 1 from J; bases not matched to a gene: 9. Germline assignment: CDR1 MNHEY and CDR2 SVGAGI. The CDR3 totals 15 residues.

The rearrangement links TRBV2 to TRBJ1-5; 8 positions match TRBD1. This CDR3 is 16 amino acids long. Germline V gene lookup returns CDR1 SNHLY and CDR2 FYNNEI. V shed 3 bases and J 4 bases; nucleotides not matched to a gene: 8. The CDR3 DNA reads TGTGCCAGCAGTGAGAAAAGGACAGGGTTTAATCAGCCCCAGCATTTT. It is translated as CASSEKRTGFNQPQHF.

V is TRBV4-2 and J is TRBJ2-1; D not resolved. The V gene lost 1 base and the J gene lost 7 bases, with 8 bases spanning the gap. The CDR3 length is 13 residues. From germline, CDR1 is LGHNA and CDR2 YNFKEQ. CDR3 region: CASSQVEKNEQFF. The CDR3 nucleotides read TGTGCCAGCAGCCAAGTGGAGAAGAATGAGCAGTTCTTC.

The chain is built from TRBV6-5 and TRBJ2-1; 7 nucleotides line up with TRBD2. V lost 6 bases and J lost 10; bases outside the gene matches: 3. Germline lookup yields CDR1 MNHEY and CDR2 SVGAGI. This CDR3 has 11 residues. CDR3: CASSGRREQFF. The DNA of the CDR3 is TGTGCCAGCAGCGGGAGGAGGGAGCAGTTCTTC.

The chain uses TRBV14 and TRBJ1-1; D not certain. The V end lost 3 bases, the J end lost 7 bases, and 9 bases lay between the germline ends. This CDR3 region has 12 residues. The germline V gene encodes CDR1 SGHDN and CDR2 FVKESK. CDR3 residues: CASSQGGIEAFF. CDR3 in DNA: TGTGCCAGCAGCCAGGGAGGGATTGAAGCTTTCTTT.

Turning to this clone: A read error may account for a junction end that differs from germline. The rearrangement uses TRBV6-1 and TRBJ1-5, with TRBD1 as a possible D gene (5 bases). Germline CDR1 and CDR2: MNHNS and SASEGT. The CDR3 runs 13 residues. CDR3 nucleotides: TGTGCCAGCAGTGAGACAGTTAATCGGCCCCAGCATTTT. This codes for CASSETVNRPQHF.

This chain uses TRBV5-1 with TRBJ2-1; TRBD2 matches at 9 bases. V was clipped by 4 bases and J by 4 bases; unmatched bases: 6. CDR3 length equals 15 residues. Germline CDR1 SGHRS, CDR2 YFSETQ. CDR3 DNA sequence: TGCGCCAGCAGCGGGAGGACTAGCGCTTACAATGAGCAGTTCTTC. This gives the protein CASSGRTSAYNEQFF.

In nucleotides, the CDR3 is TGTGCCAGCAGCTTAGGGGGCCCGCTAGCGGGAAGTTACGAGCAGTACTTC. Its protein is CASSLGGPLAGSYEQYF. The genes are TRBV7-6 and TRBJ2-7; TRBD2 matches 9 bases. This CDR3 spans 17 amino acids. Germline loops: CDR1 SGHVS, CDR2 FNYEAQ. The junction had 11 bases not matched to a gene; V was cut back by 1 base and J by 4 bases. The variable domain in full, completed from reference TRBV7-6 and TRBJ2-7, reads GAGVSQSPRYKVTKRGQDVALRCDPISGHVSLYWYRQALGQGPEFLTYFNYEAQQDKSGLPNDRFSAERPEGSISTLTIQRTEQRDSAMYRCASSLGGPLAGSYEQYFGPGTRLTVT.

The chain joins TRBV3-1 (or the pseudogene TRBV3-2) to TRBJ2-7, with unresolved D. Trimming took 5 bases from V and 4 from J, leaving 12 bases between them. CDR3 size: 13 residues. Looked up from germline, CDR1 is LGHDT and CDR2 is YNNKEL (reference sequence). Here the CDR3 reads CASSYRGGYEQYF. Here the CDR3 DNA reads TGTGCCAGCAGCTACCGAGGCGGATACGAGCAGTACTTC.

This clone appeared a single time. The rearrangement joins TRBV5-1 to TRBJ1-2; no clear D gene. Germline V gives CDR1 SGHRS, CDR2 YFSETQ. Trimming took 4 bases from V and 5 from J, leaving 15 bases between them. The length of the CDR3 is 14 residues. DNA for the CDR3: TGCGCCAGCAGCCTTAACGGACGGGATTATGGCTACACCTTC. Translation gives CASSLNGRDYGYTF.

The V and J genes are TRBV30 and TRBJ1-1; TRBD1 agrees at 11 bases. Looked up from germline, CDR1 is GTSNPN and CDR2 is SVGIG (reference sequence). The V and J ends lost 3 bases and 6 bases, in that order; junction bases with no gene match: 6. This CDR3 is built from 14 residues. The chain's CDR3 is CAWRDRGHPSEAFF. The CDR3 coding sequence is TGTGCCTGGAGGGACAGGGGGCATCCTTCTGAAGCTTTCTTT. Based on the CDR3 plus reference TRBV30 and TRBJ1-1, the full variable domain is SQTIHQWPATLVQPVGSPLSLECTVEGTSNPNLYWYRQAAGRGLQLLFYSVGIGQISSEVPQNLSASRPQDRQFILSSKKLLLSDSGFYLCAWRDRGHPSEAFFGQGTRLTVV.

The chain carries TRBV7-2 and TRBJ2-1; D is ambiguous. Trimming stripped 3 bases from V and 4 bases from J, with 10 bases between. The CDR3 spans 14 residues. Germline CDR1 SGHTA, CDR2 FQGNSA. The CDR3 loop reads CASSFETHYNEQFF. The CDR3 nucleotides are TGTGCCAGCAGCTTCGAGACTCATTACAATGAGCAGTTCTTC.

The chain employs TRBV5-3 and TRBJ1-6, with 9 bases matching TRBD1. TRBV5-3 is known as an ORF, though its function is uncertain. The CDR3 covers 14 residues. V was clipped by 5 bases and J by 7 bases; unmatched bases: 4. CDR3 nucleotide sequence: TGTGCCAGAAGACAGGGGGCGGAAAATTCACCCCTCCACTTT. Amino acid sequence: CARRQGAENSPLHF.

The chain has TRBV4-1 and TRBJ1-6; D possibly corresponds to TRBD1 (5 bases). The germline V gene has CDR1 MGHRA and CDR2 YSYEKL. This CDR3 spans 14 amino acids. With 0 bases removed from V and 10 bases from J, the gap between germline ends came to 10 bases. This CDR3 reads CASSQDMGPSPLHF. The CDR3 nucleotides read TGCGCCAGCAGCCAAGACATGGGGCCCTCACCCCTCCACTTT.

The CDR3 region is CASSERTNGYTF. CDR3 DNA sequence: TGTGCCAGCAGTGAGAGGACAAATGGCTACACCTTC. This chain connects TRBV6-1 to TRBJ1-2; a possible D gene is TRBD1 (5 bases). Trimming shortened V by 3 bases and J by 6 bases, and 8 bases separated the two germline ends. Germline CDR1 is MNHNS and CDR2 is SASEGT. The CDR3 consists of 12 residues.